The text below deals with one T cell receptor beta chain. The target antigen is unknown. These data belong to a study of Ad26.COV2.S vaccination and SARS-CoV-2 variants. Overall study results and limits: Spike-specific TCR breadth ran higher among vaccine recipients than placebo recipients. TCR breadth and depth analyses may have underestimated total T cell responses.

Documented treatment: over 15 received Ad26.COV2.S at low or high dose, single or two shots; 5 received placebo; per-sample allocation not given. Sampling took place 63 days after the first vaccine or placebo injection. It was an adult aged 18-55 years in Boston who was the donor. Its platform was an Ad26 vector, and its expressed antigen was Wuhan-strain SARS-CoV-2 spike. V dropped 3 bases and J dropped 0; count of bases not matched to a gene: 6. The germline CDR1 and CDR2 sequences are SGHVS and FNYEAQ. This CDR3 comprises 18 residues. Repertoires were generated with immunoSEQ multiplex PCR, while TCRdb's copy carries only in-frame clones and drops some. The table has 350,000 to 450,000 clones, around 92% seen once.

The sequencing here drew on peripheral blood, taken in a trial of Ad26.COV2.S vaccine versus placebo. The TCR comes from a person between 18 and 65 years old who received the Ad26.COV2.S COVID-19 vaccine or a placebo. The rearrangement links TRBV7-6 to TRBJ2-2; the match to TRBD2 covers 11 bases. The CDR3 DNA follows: TGTGCCAGCAGCTTCAGACTAGCGGGGTTCGCGAACACCGGGGAGCTGTTTTTT. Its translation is CASSFRLAGFANTGELFF.